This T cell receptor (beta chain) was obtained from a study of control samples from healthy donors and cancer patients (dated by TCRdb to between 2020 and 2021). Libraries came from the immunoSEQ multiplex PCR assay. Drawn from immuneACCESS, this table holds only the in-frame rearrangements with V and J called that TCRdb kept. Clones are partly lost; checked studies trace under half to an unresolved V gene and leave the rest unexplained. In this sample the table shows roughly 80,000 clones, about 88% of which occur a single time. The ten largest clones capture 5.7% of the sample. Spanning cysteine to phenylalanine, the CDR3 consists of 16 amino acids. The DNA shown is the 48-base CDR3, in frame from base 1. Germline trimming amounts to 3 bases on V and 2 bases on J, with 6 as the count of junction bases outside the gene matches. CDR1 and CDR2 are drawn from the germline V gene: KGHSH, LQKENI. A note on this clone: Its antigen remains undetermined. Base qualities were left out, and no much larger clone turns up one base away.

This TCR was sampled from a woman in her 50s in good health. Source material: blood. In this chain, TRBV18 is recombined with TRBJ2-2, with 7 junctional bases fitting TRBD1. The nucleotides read TGTGCCAGCTCACCCGACAGGGTAACTAACACCGGGGAGCTGTTTTTT. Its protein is CASSPDRVTNTGELFF.